The clone carrying this T cell receptor (beta chain) has more than one count but fewer than ten. Its antigen is unknown. The data were taken from a study of blood T cells in healthy people across ages. Findings of the study overall: Per million T cells, TCR beta diversity dropped roughly linearly as age increased.

A J-beta primer mix and a sample-barcoded 5' primer were used in a second PCR of roughly 7 to 12 cycles. One entry per CDR3 protein results from TCRdb running MiXCR on the 5' RACE reads. The sample has about 1.5 million distinct CDR3 sequences, about 45% seen once. The CDR3 runs to 17 residues. In germline, CDR1 is LNHNV, CDR2 YYDKDF (reference sequence). Trimming removed 5 bases from V and 3 bases from J, with 19 bases in between. Sequencing was carried out using blood. This TCR was recovered from a woman aged 18-35 years in good health. V is TRBV15 and J is TRBJ2-2, with D possibly matching TRBD1 (6 bases). The CDR3 DNA sequence: TGTGCCACCAGCGGCGGTCCTGTACAGGGAGACACCGGGGAGCTGTTTTTT. This codes for CATSGGPVQGDTGELFF.